This passage covers 9 T cell receptor beta chains from one sample sequenced in a study of blood T cells in healthy people across ages. Primers used in a second PCR of roughly 6 to 12 cycles were a sample-barcoded 5' primer and a J-beta primer mix. TCRdb re-derived calls from the 5' RACE reads in MiXCR, one entry per CDR3 protein. Here the sample spans 1.8 million or so distinct CDR3 sequences, 39% being singletons. The source material was blood. The receptor set was obtained from a human donor in good health.

The chain links TRBV6-5 to TRBJ1-5; unclear D gene. V lost 3 bases and J lost 1, with 7 bases in between. Germline lookup yields CDR1 MNHEY and CDR2 SVGAGI. The CDR3 is made up of 14 amino acids. Written as DNA, the CDR3 is TGTGCCAGCAGTTATGCGCGGAGCAATCAGCCCCAGCATTTT. This encodes CASSYARSNQPQHF.

Comments on this clonotype: One junction end does not reproduce the germline sequence, and a read error may be involved. The V gene is TRBV11-2, the J gene TRBJ2-1; D gene ambiguous. Germline values: CDR1 SGHAT, CDR2 FQNNGV. The CDR3 sequence is 13 residues long. CDR3 sequence reads: CARSLDGLYEQFF. For the CDR3, the DNA is TGTGCCAGAAGCTTAGATGGGTTATACGAGCAGTTCTTC.

The chain couples TRBV7-2 to TRBJ2-7; D is perhaps TRBD2 (6 bases). V was shortened by 2 bases and J by 6 bases, with 14 bases between the two germline ends. CDR1 is SGHTA and CDR2 is FQGNSA in the germline V gene. The CDR3 spans 14 residues. CDR3 bases: TGTGCCAGCAGCTTACCCGAGCGGGTGGGCGAGCAGTACTTC. Amino acids: CASSLPERVGEQYF.

With regard to this clonotype: Mismatch with germline at one junction end may stem from a read error. The chain couples TRBV6-4 to TRBJ2-1, with 9 bases identical to TRBD2. The CDR3 is made up of 19 amino acids. Germline CDR1 MRHNA, CDR2 SNTAGT. CDR3 sequence (DNA): TGTGCCAGCAGTGACTGGCGCGGGGGGGCCATCCTCTCCAACAATGAGCAGTTCTTC. The encoded protein is CASSDWRGGAILSNNEQFF.

A note on this clonotype: A much larger clonotype is one base distant, so this may be a read error. The rearrangement joins TRBV6-2 or TRBV6-3 to TRBJ2-6; D is possibly TRBD1 or TRBD2 (5 bases each). This CDR3 comprises 14 residues. Germline CDR1 MNHEY, CDR2 SVGEGT. CDR3 nucleotides: TGTGCCAGCGGGGACGGCGTCTTGTCTAACGTCCTGGCTTTC. Its protein product is CASGDGVLSNVLAF.

This clonotype showed up many times. The V and J genes are TRBV7-2 and TRBJ2-5; a possible D gene is TRBD2 (5 bases). Germline values: CDR1 SGHTA, CDR2 FQGNSA. The CDR3 contains 14 residues. The germline V and J ends were trimmed by 0 bases and 5 bases, with 10 bases remaining between them. The CDR3 here is CASSLARVQETQYF. The CDR3 DNA is TGTGCCAGCAGCTTAGCGAGGGTGCAGGAGACCCAGTACTTC.

J is TRBJ2-7 and V is TRBV5-6, with unresolved D. The DNA end favors TRBJ2-5, so the J call may be wrong. CDR3 length: 16 amino acids. Germline CDR1 SGHDT, CDR2 YYEEEE. For the CDR3, the DNA is TGTGCCAGCAGCCAAAGGATGTATGCCAGACAAGAGACCCAGTACTTC. Protein product: CASSQRMYARQETQYF.

This clonotype appeared many times. V is TRBV6-5 and J is TRBJ1-5, with TRBD1 as a possible D gene (6 bases). The CDR3 covers 13 residues. Germline CDR1 MNHEY, CDR2 SVGAGI. V lost 2 bases and J 7 bases, leaving 9 bases between the germline ends. The CDR3 reads CASSYTGNQPQHF. The CDR3, as DNA: TGTGCCAGCAGTTACACAGGGAACCAGCCCCAGCATTTT.

This clonotype was seen many times. V usage is TRBV28 and J usage is TRBJ2-2; possible D gene TRBD1, 6 bases. Germline CDR1 MDHEN, CDR2 SYDVKM. Trimming shortened V by 5 bases and J by 5 bases, and 9 bases separated the two germline ends. The CDR3 is 13 amino acids. The CDR3 spells CASSPRGTGELFF. CDR3 DNA: TGTGCCAGCAGTCCCAGGGGTACCGGGGAGCTGTTTTTT.